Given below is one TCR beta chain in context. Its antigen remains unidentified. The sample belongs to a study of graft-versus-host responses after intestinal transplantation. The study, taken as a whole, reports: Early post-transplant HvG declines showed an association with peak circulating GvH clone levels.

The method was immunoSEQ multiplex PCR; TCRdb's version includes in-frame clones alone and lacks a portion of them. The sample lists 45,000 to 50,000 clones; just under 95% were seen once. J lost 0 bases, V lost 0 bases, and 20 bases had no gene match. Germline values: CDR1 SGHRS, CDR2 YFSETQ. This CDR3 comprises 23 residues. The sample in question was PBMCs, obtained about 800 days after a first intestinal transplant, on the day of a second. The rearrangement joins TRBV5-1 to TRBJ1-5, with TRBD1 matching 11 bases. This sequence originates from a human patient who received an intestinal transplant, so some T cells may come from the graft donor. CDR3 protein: CASSLDLDGQGAGIGVSNQPQHF. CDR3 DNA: TGCGCCAGCAGCTTGGACCTCGACGGACAGGGGGCTGGTATAGGGGTTAGCAATCAGCCCCAGCATTTT.